The 6 T cell receptor beta chains below all came from one sample that was sequenced in a study of T cell responses to AZD1222 COVID-19 vaccine. Repertoires were generated with immunoSEQ multiplex PCR, while TCRdb's copy carries only in-frame clones and drops some. The table records around 84,000 clones, around 90% of them present only once. Sequences were derived from peripheral blood, sampled on day 0 of AZD1222 vaccination. The receptors originated from an adult in good health.

The chain combines TRBV3-1 (or the pseudogene TRBV3-2) with TRBJ2-2; D perhaps matches TRBD2 (6 bases). This CDR3 is built from 16 residues. The germline V gene has CDR1 LGHDT and CDR2 YNNKEL (reference sequence). V gave up 1 base and J gave up 1 base, with 10 bases separating them. The CDR3 loop is CASSQGGAGNTGELFF. The CDR3 DNA sequence: TGTGCCAGCAGCCAAGGTGGAGCGGGGAACACCGGGGAGCTGTTTTTT.

V usage is TRBV6-6 and J usage is TRBJ1-1; D unclear. Trimming removed 2 bases from V and 1 base from J, with 8 bases in between. CDR3 size: 14 residues. Germline V gives CDR1 MNHNY, CDR2 SVGAGI (reference sequence). The CDR3 sequence is CASSYARGNTEAFF. CDR3 nucleotide sequence: TGTGCCAGCAGTTACGCTCGAGGGAACACTGAAGCTTTCTTT.

Only a few counts were recorded for this clone. The gene calls are TRBV7-2 and TRBJ1-1; TRBD1 matches at 7 bases. The CDR3 consists of 15 residues. The V segment lost 3 bases and the J segment 6 bases; nucleotides outside the gene matches: 10. Germline lookup yields CDR1 SGHTA and CDR2 FQGNSA. In DNA, the CDR3 is TGTGCCAGCAGCTTCCTGACTAGGGGGCGGGCTGAAGCTTTCTTT. Its translation is CASSFLTRGRAEAFF.

The chain recombines TRBV3-1 (or the pseudogene TRBV3-2) with TRBJ1-2; possibly TRBD1 for D (6 bases). The V gene's germline CDR1 is LGHDT and CDR2 YNNKEL (reference sequence). Trimming cost V 2 bases and J 7 bases, with 11 bases left between them. This CDR3 has 13 residues. The CDR3 coding sequence is TGTGCCAGCAGCCAAAGAAACAGGGTTGGCTACACCTTC. It translates to CASSQRNRVGYTF.

The chain has TRBV10-3 and TRBJ2-7; D may be TRBD2 (6 bases). Germline lookup yields CDR1 ENHRY and CDR2 SYGVKD. The CDR3 consists of 13 residues. V was trimmed by 2 bases and J by 7 bases, leaving 12 bases between them. CDR3 sequence reads: CAISEQGGPEQYF. The CDR3 coding sequence is TGTGCCATCAGTGAGCAGGGAGGCCCAGAGCAGTACTTC.

The chain employs TRBV30 and TRBJ2-1; 8 bases fit TRBD2. The CDR3 is 14 residues long. The V gene end was trimmed by 5 bases and the J gene end by 4 bases; junction bases not matched to a gene: 7. Germline CDR1 reads GTSNPN; CDR2 reads SVGIG (reference sequence). The CDR3 DNA follows: TGTGCCTGGGACGTAGCGGGAAAATACAATGAGCAGTTCTTC. Its protein is CAWDVAGKYNEQFF.